This record covers a single TCR beta chain. What it binds is unknown. The data derive from a study of T cell repertoires in cytomegalovirus infection. Study-level information: CMV epitopes that were recently identified and HLA-C-restricted were used alongside well-studied HLA-B-restricted ones. Public TCR beta signature analysis indicated the presence of both CMV infection and matching HLA type.

V was clipped by 7 bases and J by 4 bases, with 13 bases between them. Germline V gene data show CDR1 as MNHNS and CDR2 as SASEGT. The CDR3 covers 13 residues. One entry per CDR3 protein, called by TCRdb with MiXCR from the reads. Found here are roughly 990,000 distinct CDR3 sequences, 30% to 40% of them singletons; the top ten hold under 15%. Findings of the study overall: Of the TCR beta families, the public ones yielded a cumulative frequency that identified carriers of CMV plus the relevant HLA. In two of eight donors, the top clonotype was HLA-C-restricted CMV-specific.

The clonotype was recovered from a human donor in good health (CMV status not recorded). Some clones in this sample may be carry-over from other donors' samples. V usage is TRBV6-1 and J usage is TRBJ1-2; no definite D call. The sequences come from cultured CD8+ T cells from PBMCs, collected from culture after CMV antigen stimulation. The CDR3 DNA reads as TGTGCCAGCAATCCCACGGGCAGCTATGGCTACACCTTC. Residues: CASNPTGSYGYTF.